A single sample gave rise to the 20 T cell receptor beta chains below, sequenced in a study of blood T cell repertoires in COVID-19. TCRdb keeps only in-frame clones here, not all; method: immunoSEQ multiplex PCR. The sample holds fewer than 200,000 clones, over 80% seen once. Sequenced input: peripheral blood. The receptors here all came from a man aged 25 to 40 with COVID-19, enrolled during active disease.

This sequence joins TRBV5-5 and TRBJ1-2; tentatively, D is TRBD1 (5 bases). CDR3 length: 13 amino acids. The ends were cut back, 3 bases at V and 2 bases at J, with 8 bases in the middle. CDR1 is SGHKS, CDR2 YYEKEE, per germline (reference sequence). CDR3 sequence: CASSWNRNYGYTF. In DNA form, the CDR3 reads TGTGCCAGCAGCTGGAACAGGAACTATGGCTACACCTTC.

The chain links TRBV25-1 to TRBJ2-1; TRBD2 agrees at 10 bases. Germline loops: CDR1 MGHDK, CDR2 SYGVNS. V dropped 3 bases and J dropped 3; count of bases not matched to a gene: 5. The CDR3 is made up of 16 amino acids. Written as DNA, the CDR3 is TGTGCCAGCAGTGACTCTAGCGGGGGAAACTACAATGAGCAGTTCTTC. Residues: CASSDSSGGNYNEQFF.

V gene TRBV28 combines with J gene TRBJ2-2, with 9 bases lining up with TRBD2. Germline V gene data show CDR1 as MDHEN and CDR2 as SYDVKM. The junction had 4 bases not matched to a gene; V was cut back by 5 bases and J by 3 bases. The length of the CDR3 is 15 residues. The CDR3, as DNA: TGTGCCAGCAGTCAGCTAGCGGGGTACACCGGGGAGCTGTTTTTT. Translation: CASSQLAGYTGELFF. The full variable domain, with the rest looked up from reference TRBV28 and TRBJ2-2, is DVKVTQSSRYLVKRTGEKVFLECVQDMDHENMFWYRQDPGLGLRLIYFSYDVKMKEKGDIPEGYSVSREKKERFSLILESASTNQTSMYLCASSQLAGYTGELFFGEGSRLTVL.

The chain couples TRBV7-7 to TRBJ1-6; no definite D call. V lost 2 bases and J lost 0, with 5 bases in between. From germline, CDR1 is SSHAT and CDR2 FNYEAQ (reference sequence). The CDR3 loop spans 15 amino acids. This CDR3 is CASSLLSSYNSPLHF. The CDR3 coding sequence is TGTGCCAGCAGCTTACTAAGCTCCTATAATTCACCCCTCCACTTT.

The V call is TRBV24-1, the J call TRBJ1-5; no reliable D call. Germline V gene sequence: CDR1 KGHDR, CDR2 SFDVKD. This CDR3 has 16 amino acids. The V gene lost 4 bases and the J gene lost 0 bases, with 12 bases spanning the gap. CDR3 nucleotides: TGTGCCACCAGTGACGGCCGGGTTAATAGCAATCAGCCCCAGCATTTT. Translated, it gives CATSDGRVNSNQPQHF.

The chain carries TRBV2 and TRBJ1-1, with D perhaps matching TRBD1 (6 bases). The CDR3 covers 16 residues. CDR1 is SNHLY and CDR2 is FYNNEI in the germline V gene. The V and J ends lost 7 bases and 5 bases respectively, with 23 bases between them. CDR3 DNA: TGTGCCAGCACCACAATGGGGGGGGCTACTGGTACTGAAGCTTTCTTT. It translates to CASTTMGGATGTEAFF.

The J gene is TRBJ2-3, the V gene TRBV4-3, with D perhaps TRBD2 (5 bases). The CDR3 contains 15 residues. Germline CDR1 is LGHNA and CDR2 is YSLEER. V was clipped by 0 bases and J by 3 bases, with 10 bases between them. This chain's CDR3 is CASSQDRGRTDTQYF. The CDR3 region has the DNA TGCGCCAGCAGCCAAGATCGGGGTCGAACAGATACGCAGTATTTT.

The chain carries TRBV27 and TRBJ1-4; the match to TRBD1 covers 7 bases. CDR1 is MNHEY and CDR2 is SMNVEV in the germline V gene (reference sequence). With V trimmed by 6 bases and J by 4 bases, 8 bases remained unmatched. The CDR3 length is 15 residues. CDR3 loop: CASSLEGQSNEKLFF. Here the CDR3 DNA reads TGTGCCAGCAGCTTAGAGGGACAGAGTAATGAAAAACTGTTTTTT.

This chain uses TRBV6-2 or TRBV6-3 with TRBJ2-3; 7 positions agree with TRBD1. The CDR3 length is 15 residues. CDR1 is MNHEY and CDR2 is SVGEGT in the germline V gene. V lost 6 bases, J lost 2 bases, and 8 bases stayed unmatched. CDR3 nucleotides: TGTGCCAGCAGCCCCGGGGACAGCAACACAGATACGCAGTATTTT. It yields the protein CASSPGDSNTDTQYF.

The chain is built from TRBV19 and TRBJ1-5; 7 nucleotides agree with TRBD1. In germline, CDR1 is LNHDA, CDR2 SQIVND (reference sequence). With 4 bases clipped from V and 0 bases from J, the junction kept 3 bases outside the gene matches. CDR3 length equals 15 residues. DNA for the CDR3: TGTGCCAGTAGTACAGGGGGGAATAGCAATCAGCCCCAGCATTTT. It yields the protein CASSTGGNSNQPQHF.

The J gene is TRBJ2-1, the V gene TRBV28; 12 nucleotides agree with TRBD2. Germline-derived CDR1 and CDR2 are MDHEN and SYDVKM. J was trimmed by 8 bases and V by 5 bases; bases with no gene match: 10. CDR3 length: 16 residues. The DNA of the CDR3 is TGTGCCAGCAGTACTAGCGGGAGGCCCCGGGGGGATGAGCAGTTCTTC. Translated, it gives CASSTSGRPRGDEQFF.

The V gene is TRBV7-8, the J gene TRBJ2-7; D gene unclear. The CDR3 length is 16 residues. Per the germline V gene, CDR1 is SGHVS and CDR2 is FQNEAQ. V lost 0 bases to trimming and J lost 7 bases, with 19 bases between them. In DNA form, the CDR3 reads TGTGCCAGCAGCTTAGCACCATCCGGAGTGCGCAAGGAGCAGTACTTC. It yields the protein CASSLAPSGVRKEQYF.

V is TRBV25-1 and J is TRBJ2-1; weak D call: TRBD2 (6 bases). Per germline, CDR1 MGHDK and CDR2 SYGVNS. Trimming removed 4 bases at V and 3 bases at J, with 10 bases between. This CDR3 comprises 14 residues. CDR3 sequence: CASSAAGYYNEQFF. The CDR3 DNA reads TGTGCCAGCAGTGCCGCGGGGTACTACAATGAGCAGTTCTTC. Combining the CDR3 with reference TRBV25-1 and TRBJ2-1 gives the whole variable domain EADIYQTPRYLVIGTGKKITLECSQTMGHDKMYWYQQDPGMELHLIHYSYGVNSTEKGDLSSESTVSRIRTEHFPLTLESARPSHTSQYLCASSAAGYYNEQFFGPGTRLTVL.

The chain joins TRBV6-6 to TRBJ1-1, with 7 bases that match TRBD1. Per the germline V gene, CDR1 is MNHNY and CDR2 is SVGAGI (reference sequence). The CDR3 is 14 amino acids. The V gene end was trimmed by 6 bases and the J gene end by 3 bases; junction bases not matched to a gene: 7. The CDR3 protein is CASRGDQGDTEAFF. CDR3 DNA: TGTGCCAGCAGGGGAGATCAGGGGGACACTGAAGCTTTCTTT.

The chain uses TRBV4-1 and TRBJ2-2; 7 bases are shared with TRBD2. V lost 0 bases, J lost 0 bases, and 13 bases stayed unmatched. CDR3 length: 20 residues. Germline V gene data show CDR1 as MGHRA and CDR2 as YSYEKL. CDR3 bases: TGCGCCAGCAGCCAAGATATAGAGACTAGCACTCTCGCGAACACCGGGGAGCTGTTTTTT. It translates to CASSQDIETSTLANTGELFF.

CDR3 loop: CASGLGQVQPQHF. The CDR3 bases are TGTGCCAGCGGCCTGGGACAGGTCCAGCCCCAGCATTTT. V usage is TRBV12-3 or TRBV12-4 and J usage is TRBJ1-5; 8 bases map to TRBD1. Germline trimming cut 8 bases from V and 7 bases from J; bases unmatched to any gene: 7. The CDR3 contains 13 residues.

This chain uses TRBV28 with TRBJ1-1; no firm D call. CDR1 is MDHEN, CDR2 SYDVKM, per germline. This CDR3 is 13 amino acids long. The V end was cut by 5 bases, the J end by 3 bases, with 10 bases between. CDR3 protein: CASSLPQDTEAFF. The DNA of the CDR3 is TGTGCCAGCAGTCTACCCCAGGACACTGAAGCTTTCTTT.

The J gene is TRBJ2-5, the V gene TRBV18; 7 bases map to TRBD1. Germline V CDR1 and CDR2: KGHSH, LQKENI. V lost 5 bases and J lost 2; bases outside the gene matches: 8. This CDR3 contains 15 residues. CDR3 loop: CASSAFRDRQETQYF. The CDR3 region has the DNA TGTGCCAGCTCAGCCTTCCGGGACAGACAAGAGACCCAGTACTTC.

The genes are TRBV18 and TRBJ1-1, with a weak D call TRBD1 (5 bases). Trimming stripped 3 bases from V and 3 bases from J, with 8 bases between. The CDR3 has 13 residues. Germline CDR1 and CDR2: KGHSH and LQKENI. The CDR3 nucleotides are TGTGCCAGCTCACCTACAGGAGACACTGAAGCTTTCTTT. The encoded protein is CASSPTGDTEAFF.

The V gene is TRBV5-6, the J gene TRBJ2-5; TRBD1 agrees at 10 bases. Germline lookup yields CDR1 SGHDT and CDR2 YYEEEE. CDR3 length equals 15 residues. V shed 4 bases and J 4 bases; nucleotides not matched to a gene: 7. This CDR3 is CASSPGQGVSETQYF. CDR3 nucleotide sequence: TGTGCCAGCAGCCCCGGACAGGGGGTATCAGAGACCCAGTACTTC. The full variable domain, with the rest looked up from reference TRBV5-6 and TRBJ2-5, is DAGVTQSPTHLIKTRGQQVTLRCSPKSGHDTVSWYQQALGQGPQFIFQYYEEEERQRGNFPDRFSGHQFPNYSSELNVNALLLGDSALYLCASSPGQGVSETQYFGPGTRLLVL.